The clone carrying this TCR beta chain is medium-sized. The data stem from a study of T cell clonotyping in hematopoietic cell transplantation. Profiled with immunoSEQ multiplex PCR; TCRdb holds only in-frame clones, not every one. Seen here are 12,000 to 15,000 clones, around 62% observed once, and the top ten hold about 8.8%. The CDR3 runs 14 residues. V dropped 2 bases and J dropped 7 bases, with 12 bases sitting between them. CDR1 and CDR2 (germline): MNHEY, SVGAGI. The source is a human donor who either received an allogeneic hematopoietic cell transplant for a myeloid malignancy or was a related donor (not recorded which). Some clones in this sample may be carry-over from other donors' samples. The chain is built from TRBV6-5 and TRBJ2-1; D is perhaps TRBD1 or TRBD2 (5 bases each). The sequencing sample was made of PBMCs. CDR3 protein: CASSYGGPTNEQFF. The CDR3 region has the DNA TGTGCCAGCAGTTACGGGGGACCAACAAATGAGCAGTTCTTC.